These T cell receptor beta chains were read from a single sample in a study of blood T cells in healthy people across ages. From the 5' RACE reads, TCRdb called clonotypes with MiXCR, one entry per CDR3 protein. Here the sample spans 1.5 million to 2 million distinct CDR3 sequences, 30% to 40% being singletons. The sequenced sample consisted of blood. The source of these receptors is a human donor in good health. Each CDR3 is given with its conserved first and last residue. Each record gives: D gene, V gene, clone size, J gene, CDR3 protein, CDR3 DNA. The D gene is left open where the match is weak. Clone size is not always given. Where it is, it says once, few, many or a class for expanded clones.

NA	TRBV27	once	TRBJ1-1	CASSLSLIDTEAFF	TGTGCCAGCAGTTTAAGCTTAATCGACACTGAAGCTTTCTTT
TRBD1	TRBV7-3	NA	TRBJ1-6	CASSRQGGGDSPLHF	TGTGCCAGCAGTCGACAGGGAGGCGGCGATTCACCCCTCCACTTT
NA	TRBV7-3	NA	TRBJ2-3	CASSSEGWSGTDTQYF	TGTGCCAGCAGCTCAGAGGGGTGGTCTGGCACAGATACGCAGTATTTT
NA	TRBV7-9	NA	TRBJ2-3	CASSPPSTSTDTQYF	TGTGCCAGCAGCCCCCCCTCGACTAGCACAGATACGCAGTATTTT
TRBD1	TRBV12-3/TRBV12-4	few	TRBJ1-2	CASIFPDRDYGYTF	TGTGCCAGCATTTTCCCGGACAGGGACTATGGCTACACCTTC
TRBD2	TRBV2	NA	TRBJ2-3	CASTSGRGTQYF	TGTGCCAGCACTTCCGGGAGGGGCACGCAGTATTTT
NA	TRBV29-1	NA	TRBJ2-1	CSVGGEQFF	TGCAGCGTTGGCGGTGAGCAGTTCTTC
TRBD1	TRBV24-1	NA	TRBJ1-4	CATSEPGQGHEKLFF	TGTGCCACCAGTGAACCGGGACAGGGGCATGAAAAACTGTTTTTT
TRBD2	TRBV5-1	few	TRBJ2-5	CASSLRGGQKETQYF	TGCGCCAGCAGCTTGCGGGGGGGGCAGAAGGAGACCCAGTACTTC
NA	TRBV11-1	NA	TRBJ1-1	CASSGPRDTEAFF	TGTGCCAGCAGTGGCCCGCGGGACACTGAAGCTTTCTTT
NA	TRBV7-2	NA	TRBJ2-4	CASSLTSPRAKNIQYF	TGTGCCAGCAGCCTGACTAGTCCCCGAGCCAAAAACATTCAGTACTTC
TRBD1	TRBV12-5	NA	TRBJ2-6	CASARGQGLLSGANVLTF	TGTGCTAGTGCCAGAGGACAGGGGCTCCTCTCTGGGGCCAACGTCCTGACTTTC
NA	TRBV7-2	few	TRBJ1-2	CASSLGGLRDRGYTF	TGTGCCAGCAGCTTAGGGGGCCTTAGGGATCGTGGCTACACCTTC
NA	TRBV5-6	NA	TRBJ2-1	CASSSLNHEQFF	TGTGCCAGCAGCTCCCTTAACCATGAGCAGTTCTTC
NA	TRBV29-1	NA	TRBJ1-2	CSVVGASGYTF	TGCAGCGTTGTCGGGGCTAGTGGCTACACCTTC
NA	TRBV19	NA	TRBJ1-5	CASSIQRGQPQHF	TGTGCCAGTAGTATACAACGGGGTCAGCCCCAGCATTTT
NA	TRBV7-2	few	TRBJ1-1	CASSFGEPNTEAFF	TGTGCCAGCAGCTTCGGGGAACCGAACACTGAAGCTTTCTTT
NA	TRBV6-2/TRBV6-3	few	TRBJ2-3	CASSPSKADTQYF	TGTGCCAGCAGCCCATCCAAGGCAGATACGCAGTATTTT
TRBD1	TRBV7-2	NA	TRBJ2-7	CASSLTSPGGYEQYF	TGTGCCAGCAGTTTGACGTCCCCAGGGGGCTACGAGCAGTACTTC
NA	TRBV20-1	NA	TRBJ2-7	CSARDLRTIYEQYF	TGCAGTGCTAGAGATCTTCGGACTATCTACGAGCAGTACTTC
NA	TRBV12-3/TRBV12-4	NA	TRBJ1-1	CASDFSLGAEAFF	TGTGCCAGCGATTTTTCTTTAGGGGCTGAAGCTTTCTTT
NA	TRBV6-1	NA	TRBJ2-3	CASSVQSDTQYF	TGTGCCAGCAGTGTCCAGTCCGATACGCAGTATTTT
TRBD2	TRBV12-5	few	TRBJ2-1	CASGFGASGGTNNEQFF	TGTGCTAGTGGTTTTGGGGCTAGCGGGGGGACTAACAATGAGCAGTTCTTC
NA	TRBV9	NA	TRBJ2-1	CASSGGAFEQFF	TGTGCCAGCAGCGGGGGGGCCTTTGAGCAGTTCTTC
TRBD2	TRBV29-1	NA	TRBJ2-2	CSVLTSGGTGELFF	TGCAGCGTTCTAACTAGCGGGGGGACCGGGGAGCTGTTTTTT
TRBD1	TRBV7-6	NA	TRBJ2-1	CASSSQDRVKFF	TGTGCCAGCAGCTCCCAAGACAGGGTTAAGTTCTTC
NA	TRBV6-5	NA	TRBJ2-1	CASSYSPQSSYNEQFF	TGTGCCAGCAGTTACTCGCCCCAGAGCTCCTACAATGAGCAGTTCTTC
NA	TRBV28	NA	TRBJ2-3	CASSFGVAETDTQYF	TGTGCCAGCAGTTTTGGGGTAGCGGAAACAGATACGCAGTATTTT
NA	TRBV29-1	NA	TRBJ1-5	CSVEEGGAQHF	TGCAGCGTTGAAGAAGGGGGAGCCCAGCATTTT
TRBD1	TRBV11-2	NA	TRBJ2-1	CASSLSGQGGSEQFF	TGTGCCAGCAGCTTATCCGGACAGGGCGGCAGTGAGCAGTTCTTC
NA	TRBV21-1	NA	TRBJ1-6	CASSKDAGSYNSPLHF	TGTGCCAGCAGCAAAGACGCAGGCTCCTATAATTCACCCCTCCACTTT
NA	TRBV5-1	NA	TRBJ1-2	CASSLLSGQGYTF	TGCGCCAGCAGCTTGTTGTCAGGGCAGGGTTACACCTTC
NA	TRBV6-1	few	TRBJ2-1	CASTRLGQFNNEQFF	TGTGCCAGCACCCGACTCGGACAGTTCAACAATGAGCAGTTCTTC
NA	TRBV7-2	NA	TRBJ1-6	CASSLVMDSPLHF	TGTGCCAGCAGCTTAGTTATGGATTCACCCCTCCACTTT
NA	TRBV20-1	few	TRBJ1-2	CSATGITLPYGYTF	TGCAGTGCTACCGGAATTACACTACCCTATGGCTACACCTTC
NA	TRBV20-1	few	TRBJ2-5	CSARADTDQETQYF	TGCAGTGCTAGGGCCGACACTGACCAAGAGACCCAGTACTTC